This T cell receptor (beta chain) was sequenced during a study of T cell clonotyping in hematopoietic cell transplantation. Findings and caveats of the study: Higher Inverse Simpson Index values in graft donor and pretransplant recipient predicted broader posttransplant TCR diversity. After transplant, recipient diversity fell while pathologically expanded clonotypes grew through day 180. Few recipient clonotypes overlapped donors; over 95% were de novo at given depth.

Assay used: immunoSEQ multiplex PCR; TCRdb lists only in-frame clones, some missing. The data show tens of thousands of clones, with 88% seen just once and 1.5% to 2% held by the top ten. This CDR3 is built from 13 residues. Looked up from germline, CDR1 is MDHEN and CDR2 is SYDVKM. Trimming took 6 bases from V and 6 from J; bases not matched to a gene: 4. For this clone: The antigen is undetermined.

Sequencing input: peripheral blood mononuclear cells. V and J are TRBV28 and TRBJ2-1, with TRBD2 matching over 8 bases. The TCR originated in a middle-aged woman in good health. Some clones in this sample may be carry-over from other donors' samples. CDR3 in amino acids: CASRKRETNEQFF. In DNA form, the CDR3 reads TGTGCCAGCAGAAAGCGGGAGACCAATGAGCAGTTCTTC. The full variable domain, rest sourced from reference TRBV28 and TRBJ2-1, is DVKVTQSSRYLVKRTGEKVFLECVQDMDHENMFWYRQDPGLGLRLIYFSYDVKMKEKGDIPEGYSVSREKKERFSLILESASTNQTSMYLCASRKRETNEQFFGPGTRLTVL.